Below are 23 T cell receptor beta chains sequenced from a single sample in a study of cytomegalovirus exposure and HLA in healthy donors. Use of 60 Vbeta and 13 Jbeta primers characterized the PCR. TCRdb's table, derived via immunoSEQ multiplex PCR, lists solely in-frame clones and lacks some. In all, the sample yields over 80,000 clones. The sample was PBMCs. The receptors here all came from a girl between 10 and 17 years old in good health and CMV-seropositive.

The V and J genes are TRBV11-3 and TRBJ1-2; D not certain. Per germline, CDR1 SGHNT and CDR2 YENEEA. The CDR3 has 12 residues. With 1 base removed from V and 6 bases from J, the gap between germline ends came to 6 bases. CDR3 in DNA: TGTGCCAGCAGCTTAGTAGGAGATGGCTACACCTTC. Protein: CASSLVGDGYTF.

The rearrangement uses TRBV6-5 and TRBJ2-5; possibly TRBD2 for D (5 bases). TRBJ2-7 matches the DNA end more closely, so the J call is doubtful. This CDR3 region has 13 residues. The germline V gene encodes CDR1 MNHEY and CDR2 SVGAGI. The CDR3 sequence is CASSSLPGSEQYF. CDR3 bases: TGTGCCAGCAGTTCCCTGCCGGGGTCCGAGCAGTACTTC.

This chain uses TRBV7-9 with TRBJ2-1; D is ambiguous. CDR1 is SEHNR and CDR2 is FQNEAQ in the germline V gene (reference sequence). Trimming left V 8 bases short and J 8 bases short, with 10 bases between. The CDR3 totals 11 residues. The CDR3 nucleotides are TGTGCCAGCGGTACGGTCGATGAGCAGTTCTTC. Translating gives CASGTVDEQFF. Together with reference TRBV7-9 and TRBJ2-1, the CDR3 gives the full variable domain: DTGVSQNPRHKITKRGQNVTFRCDPISEHNRLYWYRQTLGQGPEFLTYFQNEAQLEKSRLLSDRFSAERPKGSFSTLEIQRTEQGDSAMYLCASGTVDEQFFGPGTRLTVL.

This rearrangement joins TRBV5-1 to TRBJ2-7, with TRBD1 identical over 11 bases. Germline CDR1 SGHRS, CDR2 YFSETQ. The V and J ends lost 0 bases and 2 bases, in that order; junction bases with no gene match: 1. The CDR3 spans 15 residues. CDR3 nucleotide sequence: TGCGCCAGCAGCTTGGGGGACAGGGGGACCTACGAGCAGTACTTC. Protein: CASSLGDRGTYEQYF.

The chain combines TRBV15 with TRBJ2-1; D is perhaps TRBD2 (5 bases). Trimming shortened V by 7 bases and J by 2 bases, and 12 bases separated the two germline ends. Germline V lookup: CDR1 LNHNV, CDR2 YYDKDF (reference sequence). The CDR3 totals 14 residues. CDR3 coding DNA: TGTGCCACCACGCACCCGAGGGCCTACAATGAGCAGTTCTTC. It translates to CATTHPRAYNEQFF.

The chain has TRBV6-5 and TRBJ2-1; D gene unclear. V lost 2 bases and J lost 0, with 8 bases in between. The CDR3 is made up of 15 amino acids. Germline V gene data show CDR1 as MNHEY and CDR2 as SVGAGI. CDR3 protein: CASSYNPSSYNEQFF. The CDR3 region has the DNA TGTGCCAGCAGTTACAACCCGAGCTCCTACAATGAGCAGTTCTTC.

J is TRBJ2-1 and V is TRBV4-1, with 7 bases matching TRBD1. Germline-derived CDR1 and CDR2 are MGHRA and YSYEKL. Germline trimming cut 8 bases from V and 8 bases from J; bases unmatched to any gene: 12. The CDR3 covers 14 residues. The CDR3 bases are TGCGCCAGCTCTCGGGACAGCGATACCGATGAGCAGTTCTTC. Translation: CASSRDSDTDEQFF.

The CDR3 DNA reads as TGTGCCAGCAGCTTTCGGGACATCGGCTCTGGAAACACCATATATTTT. Amino acid sequence: CASSFRDIGSGNTIYF. The chain employs TRBV7-9 and TRBJ1-3, with D maybe TRBD1 (6 bases). Germline V gene data show CDR1 as SEHNR and CDR2 as FQNEAQ (reference sequence). The CDR3 extends over 16 amino acids. Trimming left V 3 bases short and J 0 bases short, with 12 bases between.

The chain uses TRBV9 and TRBJ2-1; 11 bases align to TRBD1. Looked up from germline, CDR1 is SGDLS and CDR2 is YYNGEE. With 3 bases clipped from V and 0 bases from J, the junction kept 5 bases outside the gene matches. The CDR3 sequence is 17 residues long. The CDR3 bases are TGTGCCAGCAGCGCCAGGGACAGGGGGAGCTCCTACAATGAGCAGTTCTTC. Protein sequence: CASSARDRGSSYNEQFF. The whole variable domain, remainder taken from reference TRBV9 and TRBJ2-1, is DSGVTQTPKHLITATGQRVTLRCSPRSGDLSVYWYQQSLDQGLQFLIQYYNGEERAKGNILERFSAQQFPDLHSELNLSSLELGDSALYFCASSARDRGSSYNEQFFGPGTRLTVL.

The rearrangement links TRBV11-2 to TRBJ1-5; 8 bases are a match to TRBD1. The germline V gene has CDR1 SGHAT and CDR2 FQNNGV. V lost 6 bases, J lost 5 bases, and 6 bases stayed unmatched. This CDR3 comprises 14 residues. The CDR3: CASREQGGHQPQHF. CDR3 sequence (DNA): TGTGCCAGCAGGGAACAGGGGGGACATCAGCCCCAGCATTTT.

This chain connects TRBV6-4 to TRBJ2-1, with 13 bases identical to TRBD2. There are 16 residues in the CDR3. Looked up from germline, CDR1 is MRHNA and CDR2 is SNTAGT. V shed 3 bases, J shed 2 bases, and the junction held 1 base outside the gene matches. The CDR3 here is CASSETSGGPYNEQFF. Here the CDR3 DNA reads TGTGCCAGCAGTGAGACTAGCGGGGGGCCCTACAATGAGCAGTTCTTC.

The chain couples TRBV2 to TRBJ2-4, with TRBD2 matching 13 bases. The ends lost 3 bases at V and 5 bases at J; junction bases unmatched: 13. Germline CDR1 and CDR2: SNHLY and FYNNEI. The CDR3 runs to 19 residues. CDR3 sequence: CASSERTSGGLSRQNIQYF. The CDR3 bases are TGTGCCAGCAGTGAGCGGACTAGCGGGGGTCTTAGTAGGCAAAACATTCAGTACTTC.

V gene TRBV29-1 combines with J gene TRBJ2-1, with TRBD1 matching over 7 bases. The CDR3 is made up of 13 amino acids. CDR1 is SQVTM, CDR2 ANQGSEA, per germline. The CDR3 DNA reads TGCAGTAGGGACAGCGAATTTTACAATGAGCAGTTCTTC. Protein: CSRDSEFYNEQFF.

This chain joins TRBV28 and TRBJ1-5, with D tentatively TRBD1 (6 bases). Germline V gene sequence: CDR1 MDHEN, CDR2 SYDVKM. V lost 6 bases and J lost 0, with 12 bases in between. The CDR3 totals 15 residues. CDR3 nucleotides: TGTGCCAGCAGGTCCGGACAGTATAGCAATCAGCCCCAGCATTTT. Amino acid sequence: CASRSGQYSNQPQHF.

The chain joins TRBV5-1 to TRBJ1-2; D is undetermined. V lost 2 bases and J 0 bases, leaving 11 bases between the germline ends. Germline lookup yields CDR1 SGHRS and CDR2 YFSETQ. The CDR3 runs 15 residues. CDR3 DNA sequence: TGCGCCAGCAGCTTAGAGTCAGCGACTAACTATGGCTACACCTTC. It codes for CASSLESATNYGYTF.

The rearrangement uses TRBV7-6 and TRBJ1-1, with 9 positions matching TRBD1. CDR3 length equals 14 residues. V shed 0 bases and J 5 bases; nucleotides not matched to a gene: 1. Per germline, CDR1 SGHVS and CDR2 FNYEAQ. In nucleotides, the CDR3 is TGTGCCAGCAGCTTAGCCGGACAGGGGACTGAAGCTTTCTTT. Amino acid sequence: CASSLAGQGTEAFF.

The rearrangement uses TRBV15 and TRBJ1-2; D might be TRBD1 (5 bases). V dropped 0 bases and J dropped 4 bases, with 12 bases sitting between them. The CDR3 runs to 15 residues. Germline CDR1 reads LNHNV; CDR2 reads YYDKDF (reference sequence). CDR3 nucleotide sequence: TGTGCCACCAGCAGAGATTCCCAGGGTTCCTATGGCTACACCTTC. Translated: CATSRDSQGSYGYTF.

The chain joins TRBV4-3 to TRBJ1-4, with 7 bases aligning to TRBD1. Trimming at V came to 1 base and at J to 7 bases, leaving 6 bases not matched to a gene. The germline V gene has CDR1 LGHNA and CDR2 YSLEER. This CDR3 contains 15 residues. In nucleotides, the CDR3 is TGCGCCAGCAGCCAAGGCGACAGGGACGGTGAAAAACTGTTTTTT. Its translation is CASSQGDRDGEKLFF.

The genes are TRBV4-2 and TRBJ2-7, with D perhaps TRBD2 (5 bases). V lost 2 bases and J lost 3, with 8 bases in between. Germline CDR1 and CDR2: LGHNA and YNFKEQ. The CDR3 has 13 amino acids. CDR3 amino acids: CASSQIGDYEQYF. The CDR3 bases are TGTGCCAGCAGCCAAATCGGGGACTACGAGCAGTACTTC.

The chain joins TRBV4-1 to TRBJ1-2, with D tentatively TRBD1 (5 bases). CDR3 length: 15 amino acids. V lost 1 base and J lost 5, with 14 bases in between. CDR1 is MGHRA, CDR2 YSYEKL, per germline. CDR3 amino acids: CASSQVAGLGYGYTF. The CDR3 region has the DNA TGCGCCAGCAGCCAAGTGGCGGGGCTAGGGTATGGCTACACCTTC.

This sequence joins TRBV11-3 and TRBJ2-1; weak D call: TRBD2 (6 bases). CDR1 and CDR2 from the germline V gene are SGHNT and YENEEA. The CDR3 is 18 residues long. V lost 2 bases and J lost 0, with 17 bases in between. CDR3 amino acids: CASSLKVAGQSSYNEQFF. DNA for the CDR3: TGTGCCAGCAGCTTAAAGGTGGCGGGGCAGAGCTCCTACAATGAGCAGTTCTTC.

This chain joins TRBV9 and TRBJ2-3; 9 bases are shared with TRBD2. V shed 2 bases, J shed 6 bases, and the junction held 7 bases outside the gene matches. CDR3 length equals 15 residues. The V gene's germline CDR1 is SGDLS and CDR2 YYNGEE. The CDR3 reads CASSVRGTSFDTQYF. The CDR3 nucleotides are TGTGCCAGCAGCGTTAGGGGGACTAGCTTCGATACGCAGTATTTT.

J is TRBJ1-1 and V is TRBV19; D perhaps matches TRBD1 (6 bases). This CDR3 is 14 amino acids long. Per the germline V gene, CDR1 is LNHDA and CDR2 is SQIVND (reference sequence). The germline V and J ends were trimmed by 0 bases and 9 bases, with 14 bases remaining between them. CDR3 sequence (DNA): TGTGCCAGTAGTATAGATTGGGACAACACAAAAGCTTTCTTT. Translation gives CASSIDWDNTKAFF.